The 29 T cell receptor beta chains reported below all come from one sample, sequenced in a study of shared clonotypes between healthy human individuals. Sequencing was performed with immunoSEQ multiplex PCR; in TCRdb, only in-frame clones are kept and a portion is missing. The table has roughly 2 million clones, approximately 96% seen once. Sequenced input: naive CD4+ T cells sorted from blood. Stated subset: CD45RA+ positively selected. The receptor set was obtained from a man aged 18-30 years in good health.

V and J are TRBV28 and TRBJ2-6, with no clear D. The V end was cut by 5 bases, the J end by 4 bases, with 12 bases between. Germline V lookup: CDR1 MDHEN, CDR2 SYDVKM. The CDR3 sequence is 15 residues long. CDR3 in amino acids: CASSLVGTGANVLTF. CDR3 DNA sequence: TGTGCCAGCAGTCTAGTGGGCACCGGGGCCAACGTCCTGACTTTC.

This clone has just a few counts. The V gene is TRBV6-1, the J gene TRBJ1-4; TRBD1 aligns across 10 bases. After removal of 4 bases from V and 7 bases from J, the junction contained 6 bases not matched to a gene. The CDR3 has 15 amino acids. Germline V CDR1 and CDR2: MNHNS, SASEGT. The CDR3 region has the DNA TGTGCCAGCAGTGGGAGACAGGGGGCGAGTGAAAAACTGTTTTTT. Encoded protein: CASSGRQGASEKLFF.

This chain uses TRBV2 with TRBJ2-7; 8 bases line up with TRBD2. Germline V gene lookup returns CDR1 SNHLY and CDR2 FYNNEI. V lost 10 bases, J lost 2 bases, and 10 bases stayed unmatched. This CDR3 has 14 residues. The CDR3: CAIPRTGGPYEQYF. The CDR3 coding sequence is TGTGCCATCCCTCGAACGGGGGGGCCCTACGAGCAGTACTTC.

This chain links TRBV19 with TRBJ2-4; tentatively, D is TRBD1 or TRBD2 (7 bases each). The V and J ends lost 5 bases and 0 bases respectively, with 17 bases between them. CDR3 length: 17 amino acids. CDR1 is LNHDA, CDR2 SQIVND, per germline (reference sequence). CDR3 in amino acids: CASSFVRGGLAKNIQYF. CDR3 bases: TGTGCCAGTAGTTTCGTCAGGGGGGGTTTAGCCAAAAACATTCAGTACTTC.

The gene calls are TRBV28 and TRBJ1-2, with 7 bases lining up with TRBD1. CDR1 and CDR2 (germline): MDHEN, SYDVKM. The CDR3 covers 14 residues. With 7 bases clipped from V and 2 bases from J, the junction kept 7 bases outside the gene matches. CDR3 in DNA: TGTGCCAGCAACCTACCGACAGGGAACTATGGCTACACCTTC. This gives the protein CASNLPTGNYGYTF.

The V gene is TRBV7-2, the J gene TRBJ1-3, with D perhaps TRBD1 (6 bases). Trimming removed 1 base at V and 4 bases at J, with 11 bases between. The CDR3 length is 15 residues. Germline CDR1 SGHTA, CDR2 FQGNSA. The CDR3 region has the DNA TGTGCCAGCAGCTTAGTGTCAGGGGTCGGAAACACCATATATTTT. Amino acids: CASSLVSGVGNTIYF.

This clone turned up a few times. This CDR3 is also generated by other DNA sequences in the sample. V and J are TRBV6-5 and TRBJ2-1, with D maybe TRBD1 (6 bases). The CDR3 loop spans 15 amino acids. V was pared by 5 bases and J by 0 bases, with 11 bases between. Germline CDR1 and CDR2: MNHEY and SVGAGI. The CDR3 spells CASSPTGSSYNEQFF. CDR3 coding DNA: TGTGCCAGCAGTCCTACAGGGAGCTCCTACAATGAGCAGTTCTTC.

The chain recombines TRBV5-4 with TRBJ2-3; D is perhaps TRBD1 or TRBD2 (6 bases each). CDR1 SGHNT and CDR2 YYREEE come from the germline V gene (reference sequence). The CDR3 is 16 residues long. Trimming took off 4 bases at V and 6 bases at J, with 21 bases between the two ends. CDR3: CASSTTGTSGADTQYF. The CDR3 DNA is TGTGCCAGCAGCACTACCGGGACTTCGGGGGCCGATACGCAGTATTTT.

The chain recombines TRBV15 with TRBJ2-5; tentatively, D is TRBD1 (6 bases). Germline V CDR1 and CDR2: LNHNV, YYDKDF (reference sequence). The CDR3 is made up of 13 amino acids. V shed 9 bases and J shed 5 bases, with 16 bases lying between them. DNA of the CDR3: TGTGCCACGTCCACCGCAGGGGTCGAGACCCAGTACTTC. This gives the protein CATSTAGVETQYF.

The sample holds a few counts of this clone. The V gene is TRBV7-6, the J gene TRBJ2-3; no reliable D call. With 4 bases removed from V and 2 bases from J, the gap between germline ends came to 4 bases. The germline gives CDR1 SGHVS, CDR2 FNYEAQ. This CDR3 is built from 12 residues. The CDR3 region is CASSSNTDTQYF. For the CDR3, the DNA is TGTGCCAGCAGCTCCAACACAGATACGCAGTATTTT.

The V call is TRBV7-9, the J call TRBJ2-5, with TRBD2 matching 8 bases. The V gene end was trimmed by 5 bases and the J gene end by 5 bases; junction bases not matched to a gene: 13. Looked up from germline, CDR1 is SEHNR and CDR2 is FQNEAQ (reference sequence). The CDR3 contains 16 residues. The CDR3 here is CASSPNWRGALETQYF. In DNA form, the CDR3 reads TGTGCCAGCAGCCCCAACTGGCGGGGGGCCCTGGAGACCCAGTACTTC.

V gene TRBV4-1 combines with J gene TRBJ1-4; D not certain. Germline values: CDR1 MGHRA, CDR2 YSYEKL. The V end was cut by 1 base, the J end by 8 bases, with 14 bases between. The CDR3 contains 15 residues. CDR3 in amino acids: CASSQGGRKGEKLFF. CDR3 DNA: TGCGCCAGCAGCCAAGGAGGACGTAAAGGGGAAAAACTGTTTTTT.

The rearrangement joins TRBV4-3 to TRBJ2-7; 8 bases are shared with TRBD2. Per the germline V gene, CDR1 is LGHNA and CDR2 is YSLEER. The V segment lost 0 bases and the J segment 5 bases; nucleotides outside the gene matches: 6. The CDR3 contains 15 residues. Here the CDR3 DNA reads TGCGCCAGCAGCCAAGAGCCTAGCGGGTTTGACGAGCAGTACTTC. It codes for CASSQEPSGFDEQYF.

This clone occurred a few times. The chain joins TRBV6-1 to TRBJ2-7; D might be TRBD1 or TRBD2, each matching 5 bases. The V and J ends lost 4 bases and 7 bases respectively, with 14 bases between them. CDR1 MNHNS and CDR2 SASEGT come from the germline V gene. The CDR3 totals 13 residues. DNA for the CDR3: TGTGCCAGCAGTGGAGAGGGGTTTTGGGAGCAGTACTTC. This codes for CASSGEGFWEQYF.

This clone was seen only once. The chain recombines TRBV9 with TRBJ2-1, with 8 bases aligning to TRBD2. Germline assignment: CDR1 SGDLS and CDR2 YYNGEE. Trimming removed 0 bases from V and 3 bases from J; junction bases left unmatched: 5. CDR3 length equals 16 residues. The CDR3 loop is CASSVGAGTSYNEQFF. The CDR3 DNA reads TGTGCCAGCAGCGTAGGAGCCGGGACTAGCTACAATGAGCAGTTCTTC.

As regards this clone: Different DNA sequences within this sample yield the same CDR3. DNA of the CDR3: TGTGCCAGTAGTATAGTGACAGATAATTCACCCCTCCACTTT. Translated, it gives CASSIVTDNSPLHF. The rearrangement uses TRBV19 and TRBJ1-6; tentative D call: TRBD1 (5 bases). The CDR3 sequence is 14 residues long. Trimming left V 1 base short and J 5 bases short, with 6 bases between. Germline-derived CDR1 and CDR2 are LNHDA and SQIVND (reference sequence).

The sample holds one count of this clone. The chain combines TRBV5-4 with TRBJ2-7; 9 nucleotides line up with TRBD2. J gave up 6 bases and V 0 bases, and 4 bases lay outside the gene matches. This CDR3 is 14 amino acids long. Germline V lookup: CDR1 SGHNT, CDR2 YYREEE (reference sequence). The CDR3 DNA sequence: TGTGCCAGCAGCTTGGCTAGCGGGGTAGGCGAGCAGTACTTC. Translation gives CASSLASGVGEQYF.

The chain has TRBV11-2 and TRBJ2-5; 7 bases are a match to TRBD1. V shed 5 bases and J 4 bases; nucleotides not matched to a gene: 13. In germline, CDR1 is SGHAT, CDR2 FQNNGV. CDR3 length equals 16 residues. As DNA, the CDR3 is TGTGCCAGCAGCAAAGGAACTAGGGGGCTTTCAGAGACCCAGTACTTC. The encoded protein is CASSKGTRGLSETQYF.

The rearrangement links TRBV10-3 to TRBJ1-1; 8 bases fit TRBD1. The CDR3 length is 16 residues. J was trimmed by 9 bases and V by 3 bases; bases with no gene match: 15. Germline assignment: CDR1 ENHRY and CDR2 SYGVKD. The CDR3 coding sequence is TGTGCCATCAGTGATTCCCTTACGACAGGGGTGGAGAAAGCTTTCTTT. Translating gives CAISDSLTTGVEKAFF.

The V and J genes are TRBV5-1 and TRBJ2-3; the D gene is possibly TRBD2 (6 bases). V shed 5 bases and J shed 2 bases, with 15 bases lying between them. This CDR3 has 15 residues. CDR1 is SGHRS, CDR2 YFSETQ, per germline. The CDR3: CASRARVAATDTQYF. CDR3 coding DNA: TGCGCCAGCAGGGCGCGAGTAGCGGCCACAGATACGCAGTATTTT.

This chain connects TRBV30 to TRBJ2-1; TRBD1 matches 9 bases. Germline values: CDR1 GTSNPN, CDR2 SVGIG (reference sequence). The J segment lost 3 bases and the V segment lost 2 bases, leaving 11 bases of the junction unmatched. The CDR3 contains 17 residues. The CDR3 DNA sequence: TGTGCCTGGAGTCCCTCTGACCGGGACAGGGACTACAATGAGCAGTTCTTC. It specifies CAWSPSDRDRDYNEQFF.

This chain joins TRBV28 and TRBJ1-5, with D unresolved. Germline V gene sequence: CDR1 MDHEN, CDR2 SYDVKM. V was shortened by 4 bases and J by 2 bases, with 12 bases between the two germline ends. The CDR3 is 15 amino acids. CDR3 sequence (DNA): TGTGCCAGCAGTTCGCACCTGGAGGGCAATCAGCCCCAGCATTTT. Its protein is CASSSHLEGNQPQHF.

The chain combines TRBV5-1 with TRBJ2-3; the D is unclear. Germline V gene lookup returns CDR1 SGHRS and CDR2 YFSETQ. This CDR3 is 15 amino acids long. Trimming took off 0 bases at V and 0 bases at J, with 8 bases between the two ends. The CDR3 DNA reads as TGCGCCAGCAGCTTGGAACAGCCCAGCACAGATACGCAGTATTTT. It codes for CASSLEQPSTDTQYF.

The chain combines TRBV4-2 with TRBJ2-5; TRBD1 matches at 10 bases. J was trimmed by 2 bases and V by 2 bases; bases with no gene match: 5. The CDR3 runs to 16 residues. The germline CDR1 and CDR2 sequences are LGHNA and YNFKEQ. The CDR3 DNA follows: TGTGCCAGCAGCCAAAGGGACAGGGGAGGGCAAGAGACCCAGTACTTC. It encodes CASSQRDRGGQETQYF.

The chain couples TRBV4-2 to TRBJ2-1; TRBD2 matches 7 bases. V was pared by 0 bases and J by 0 bases, with 2 bases of the junction left unmatched. Germline values: CDR1 LGHNA, CDR2 YNFKEQ. This CDR3 is built from 16 residues. CDR3 protein: CASSQERGSSYNEQFF. CDR3 nucleotide sequence: TGTGCCAGCAGCCAAGAGCGGGGGAGCTCCTACAATGAGCAGTTCTTC.

This clone was found a few times. For the CDR3, the DNA is TGCACCAGCAGCCAAAGGACTAGCGGGGGCGCCTACGAGCAGTACTTC. This encodes CTSSQRTSGGAYEQYF. This chain connects TRBV1 to TRBJ2-7; the DNA was not compared with TRBD2, the D call given in the table. TRBV1 is a documented pseudogene. The CDR3 spans 16 residues.

The chain links TRBV19 to TRBJ1-5, with 8 bases aligning to TRBD1. This CDR3 is 14 amino acids long. Germline V gives CDR1 LNHDA, CDR2 SQIVND (reference sequence). V gave up 6 bases and J gave up 6 bases; unmatched junction bases: 7. This chain's CDR3 is CASSGSGGRQPQHF. In DNA form, the CDR3 reads TGTGCCAGTAGCGGGTCAGGGGGCCGTCAGCCCCAGCATTTT.

With regard to this clone: Other DNA variants within this sample encode the same CDR3. The chain is built from TRBV18 and TRBJ2-1; a possible D gene is TRBD1 (6 bases). Germline CDR1 KGHSH, CDR2 LQKENI. The V and J ends lost 1 base and 7 bases respectively, with 8 bases between them. The CDR3 covers 13 residues. The CDR3 loop is CASSPLRGNEQFF. For the CDR3, the DNA is TGTGCCAGCTCACCACTCAGGGGTAATGAGCAGTTCTTC.

This clone was recorded a few times. Other nucleotide sequences in the sample specify the same CDR3. The rearrangement joins TRBV5-1 to TRBJ2-7; possible D gene TRBD1, 6 bases. CDR3 size: 13 residues. Germline loops: CDR1 SGHRS, CDR2 YFSETQ. Trimming pared 3 bases from V and 0 bases from J, leaving 7 bases between. The CDR3 protein is CASSWDNSYEQYF. The CDR3 DNA sequence: TGCGCCAGCAGCTGGGACAACTCCTACGAGCAGTACTTC. The whole variable domain, filled in from reference TRBV5-1 and TRBJ2-7, reads KAGVTQTPRYLIKTRGQQVTLSCSPISGHRSVSWYQQTPGQGLQFLFEYFSETQRNKGNFPGRFSGRQFSNSRSEMNVSTLELGDSALYLCASSWDNSYEQYFGPGTRLTVT.